This T cell receptor (beta chain) was profiled in a study of shared clonotypes between healthy human individuals (dated by TCRdb to 2019 to 2021). For the wider study: A few men and two women, aged 18 to 49 years, made up the cohort. To estimate repertoire size and how much clonotypes are shared between individuals, the study performed deep sequencing of blood TCR repertoires from five healthy adults. To increase sequencing depth and limit assay-specific biases, different laboratories used diverse techniques to prepare libraries and sequence TCR repertoires. Each donor's leukapheresis produced roughly between about 0.85 and 10 billion PBMCs. For each donor, CD4 naive and CD4 memory were each given three plates, CD8 naive was given two plates, and CD8 memory was given one plate.

In the case of this clone: It has no known antigen specificity. No much larger clone is present one base from it, and per-base qualities are unavailable. This sample includes further DNA sequences coding for the same CDR3.

Looking up the germline V gene yields CDR1 SGHTA and CDR2 FQGTGA. V loses 5 bases, J loses 8 bases, and the germline ends lie 10 bases apart. The CDR3 has 13 amino acids, counting the end cysteine and phenylalanine. The read is trimmed to its CDR3 DNA, 39 bases read in frame from base 1. Using the deep immunoSEQ assay, multiplex PCR amplified TCR CDR3 regions from genomic DNA. For each cell subset, the extracted genomic DNA was distributed evenly across all wells of several immunoSEQ 96-well plates, and each plate served as one replicate. Each replicate PCR for sorted subsets received approximately 220 ng genomic DNA, equal to roughly 30,000 T cell genomes. Purified libraries were measured with a Qubit 3.0 fluorometer, size-checked on a Bioanalyzer 2100, and measured again with the KAPA Library Quantification kit. A separate single-read 150-cycle Illumina NextSeq 550 flow cell was used to sequence each immunoSEQ 96-well plate. The authors' pipeline ran thus. The immunoSEQ output contained only junctional sequences without quality scores, so filtering could not match that applied to full-length reads. Sequences were annotated with PyIR, a Python wrapper for IgBLAST v1.9, and V/J genes and CDR3 were assigned using IMGT germline references. Any read was removed if the V/J assignment was weak (E-value above 1e-6), the CDR3 was missing, or the read contained stop codons, out-of-frame junctions, or ambiguous translated residues. A V3J clonotype was defined by an identical inferred V gene, J gene, and CDR3 amino acid sequence. The percentage overlap between two repertoires was calculated by dividing the number of shared unique clonotypes by the size of the smaller repertoire. Three approaches were used to assess repertoire richness: RTK rarefaction, the Chao1 estimator, and Recon v2.1 estimates of unobserved clonotypes. Generation probabilities were computed with OLGA for all TCRbeta clonotypes obtained by the gDNA method from a few donors. Drawn from immuneACCESS, this table holds only the in-frame rearrangements with V and J called that TCRdb kept. Clones are partly lost; checked studies trace under half to an unresolved V gene and leave the rest unexplained. From that table come the V and J calls and clone size; the DNA was used to work out D and trimming. In all, the sample holds some 2.4 million clones, and approximately 93% of those were seen once. The ten most abundant clones make up 0.36% of the sample.

Healthy HIV-negative adults with no recently reported acute infections or vaccinations were included as donors. Every donor was a Caucasian adult residing in Nashville, Tennessee, USA. CD4+ T cells were enriched by magnetic negative selection; naive cells were then positively selected on CD45RA, and the negative fraction formed the memory subset. After blood collection by leukapheresis, PBMCs were isolated using Ficoll-Histopaque density gradient centrifugation and then cryopreserved in the vapor phase of liquid nitrogen. Analytical flow cytometry was used to check the purity and quantity of each magnetically sorted T cell population. Genomic DNA was isolated from each sorted fraction and quantified by UV absorbance on a Nanodrop 2000c. The research as a whole found: Based on pairwise subsampling, the degree of clonotype sharing among donors was expected to be affected by sequencing depth. Because the study included only a small number of donors, the genetic and exposure-history diversity represented was limited. Sampling was restricted to blood, and TCR repertoires in tissue are likely to differ from TCR repertoires in blood. Higher generation probabilities were observed for clonotypes shared by all four sorted-subset donors than for non-shared clonotypes. Across several donors, roughly 5.4% of naive CD4, over 3% of naive CD8, about 2% of memory CD4, and about 0.44% of memory CD8 clonotypes were shared. Incomplete sequencing was indicated by rarefaction of sorted-subset datasets, despite the large sequencing depth. Estimated clonotype richness was generally larger for naive than for memory subsets.

The clonotype originates from a man between 18 and 35 years old in good health. Some clones in this sample may be carry-over from other donors' samples. Material: naive CD4+ T cells from PBMCs. Reading the label with the study, this specimen's cell subset or site is: CD45RA+ positively selected. The chain links TRBV7-3 with TRBJ1-6; no confident D gene assignment can be made. In nucleotides, the sequence is TGTGCCAGCAGCCTGGCGCGGGATTCACCCCTCCACTTT. Protein translation: CASSLARDSPLHF.